This T cell receptor beta chain was observed in a study of blood T cell repertoires in COVID-19. For the study at large: Spain, Italy and the United States supplied samples that represented acute and convalescent COVID-19. The analysed material was cDNA or gDNA that came from T cells, B-cell-depleted T cells, or PBMCs.

This clone was detected only a few times. The germline V gene encodes CDR1 MGHRA and CDR2 YSYEKL. The V and J ends lost 1 base and 8 bases respectively, with 11 bases between them. The length of the CDR3 is 13 residues. In the original processing: Nucleated cell number was recorded as an estimate derived from reference gene primer amplification. Some clones are missing from TCRdb's copy, which holds only in-frame ones; the method was immunoSEQ multiplex PCR. For V, J and clone size, that table is used; D and trimming come from the DNA. The sample has about 75,000 clones, roughly 70% seen once. The V call is TRBV4-1, the J call TRBJ1-2, with D perhaps TRBD1 (5 bases). The sample consisted of peripheral blood. The source of this sequence is a human donor with acute or convalescent COVID-19. The donor label of this sample is uncertain. The CDR3 DNA sequence: TGCGCCAGCAGCCAAGCCCAGGGTCCAGGCTACACCTTC. This translates into CASSQAQGPGYTF.